The rows below give T cell receptor beta chains drawn from one sample of a study of blood T cells in healthy people across ages. TCRdb reprocessed the 5' RACE reads via MiXCR and lists one record per CDR3 protein. The sample includes 1 million or so distinct CDR3 sequences, under 55% of them seen just once. Sequencing was carried out using blood. These receptors came from a woman aged 55-75 years in good health. The CDR3 runs from the conserved cysteine through the conserved F or W. The order of the fields is J gene, V gene, CDR3 length, clone size, D gene, CDR3 protein, CDR3 DNA. A D gene is named only where the DNA matches it firmly. Clone size is not always given. Where it is, it says once, few, many or a class for expanded clones.

j_call: TRBJ2-1; v_call: TRBV7-2; cdr3_length: 16; clone_size: -; d_call: -; cdr3_aa: CASSWSGPPSYNEQFF; cdr3_nt: TGTGCCAGCAGCTGGTCGGGACCCCCATCCTACAATGAGCAGTTCTTC
j_call: TRBJ2-7; v_call: TRBV5-1; cdr3_length: 15; clone_size: -; d_call: -; cdr3_aa: CASSTTGTTSYEQYF; cdr3_nt: TGCGCCAGCAGCACCACCGGGACCACGTCCTACGAGCAGTACTTC
j_call: TRBJ2-3; v_call: TRBV6-1; cdr3_length: 15; clone_size: -; d_call: TRBD2; cdr3_aa: CTSSGRTSNTDTQYF; cdr3_nt: TGTACCAGCAGTGGCCGGACTAGCAACACGGATACGCAGTATTTT
j_call: TRBJ2-1; v_call: TRBV5-1; cdr3_length: 17; clone_size: -; d_call: TRBD2; cdr3_aa: CASSQGLAGGRGNEQFF; cdr3_nt: TGCGCCAGCAGCCAGGGACTAGCGGGAGGAAGAGGCAATGAGCAGTTCTTC
j_call: TRBJ1-1; v_call: TRBV5-1; cdr3_length: 15; clone_size: few; d_call: -; cdr3_aa: CASRASLAHNTEAFF; cdr3_nt: TGCGCCAGCAGGGCCAGCTTAGCACATAACACTGAAGCTTTCTTT
j_call: TRBJ1-1; v_call: TRBV6-1; cdr3_length: 12; clone_size: -; d_call: -; cdr3_aa: CASRALNTEAFF; cdr3_nt: TGTGCCAGCAGGGCACTGAACACTGAAGCTTTCTTT
j_call: TRBJ2-1; v_call: TRBV29-1; cdr3_length: 16; clone_size: -; d_call: TRBD1; cdr3_aa: CSLRPDEGTGRHEQFF; cdr3_nt: TGCAGCCTCCGCCCCGACGAAGGGACAGGGAGGCATGAGCAGTTCTTC
j_call: TRBJ2-1; v_call: TRBV14; cdr3_length: 14; clone_size: -; d_call: TRBD2; cdr3_aa: CASSQGFLGGEQFF; cdr3_nt: TGTGCCAGCAGCCAAGGGTTTTTGGGAGGGGAGCAGTTCTTC
j_call: TRBJ2-1; v_call: TRBV15; cdr3_length: 15; clone_size: -; d_call: -; cdr3_aa: CATSRDAGSSNEQFF; cdr3_nt: TGTGCCACCAGCAGAGATGCGGGGTCCTCCAATGAGCAGTTCTTC
j_call: TRBJ2-7; v_call: TRBV29-1; cdr3_length: 16; clone_size: once; d_call: TRBD2; cdr3_aa: CSARAGPLAGSNEQYF; cdr3_nt: TGCAGCGCCCGCGCAGGGCCCCTAGCGGGAAGCAATGAGCAGTACTTC
j_call: TRBJ2-1; v_call: TRBV7-2; cdr3_length: 16; clone_size: many; d_call: TRBD2; cdr3_aa: CASSLEGTSGRVEQFF; cdr3_nt: TGTGCCAGCAGCTTAGAGGGGACTAGCGGGAGGGTTGAGCAGTTCTTC
j_call: TRBJ2-7; v_call: TRBV24-1; cdr3_length: 14; clone_size: few; d_call: TRBD1; cdr3_aa: CATSDYSTGDEQYF; cdr3_nt: TGTGCCACCAGTGATTACTCAACAGGGGACGAGCAGTACTTC
j_call: TRBJ2-7; v_call: TRBV28; cdr3_length: 14; clone_size: -; d_call: -; cdr3_aa: CASSFGGATYEQYF; cdr3_nt: TGTGCCAGCAGTTTTGGCGGTGCGACCTACGAGCAGTACTTC
j_call: TRBJ1-6; v_call: TRBV28; cdr3_length: 14; clone_size: -; d_call: -; cdr3_aa: CASRHSSYNSPLHF; cdr3_nt: TGTGCCAGCAGACATAGCTCCTATAATTCACCCCTCCACTTT
j_call: TRBJ2-7; v_call: TRBV20-1; cdr3_length: 14; clone_size: -; d_call: -; cdr3_aa: CSARPGTPSYEQYF; cdr3_nt: TGCAGTGCTAGACCGGGGACCCCGTCCTACGAGCAGTACTTC
j_call: TRBJ1-2; v_call: TRBV6-1; cdr3_length: 13; clone_size: -; d_call: TRBD1; cdr3_aa: CATPGQGAVGYTF; cdr3_nt: TGTGCCACCCCGGGACAGGGGGCAGTAGGCTACACCTTC
j_call: TRBJ2-5; v_call: TRBV12-3/TRBV12-4; cdr3_length: 14; clone_size: few; d_call: -; cdr3_aa: CASRFSGKGETQYF; cdr3_nt: TGTGCCAGCAGATTCTCGGGGAAGGGTGAGACCCAGTACTTC
j_call: TRBJ2-7; v_call: TRBV21-1; cdr3_length: 15; clone_size: -; d_call: -; cdr3_aa: CASSGRSLPRYEQYF; cdr3_nt: TGTGCCAGCAGCGGCCGTTCTTTACCGAGATACGAGCAGTACTTC
j_call: TRBJ1-2; v_call: TRBV5-1; cdr3_length: 14; clone_size: -; d_call: TRBD1; cdr3_aa: CANSPDRADYGYTF; cdr3_nt: TGCGCCAACAGTCCGGACAGGGCCGACTATGGCTACACCTTC
j_call: TRBJ1-2; v_call: TRBV10-3; cdr3_length: 14; clone_size: few; d_call: TRBD1; cdr3_aa: CAISPGTGGPVYTF; cdr3_nt: TGTGCCATCAGTCCCGGGACAGGGGGACCGGTCTACACCTTC
j_call: TRBJ2-1; v_call: TRBV15; cdr3_length: 15; clone_size: -; d_call: TRBD2; cdr3_aa: CATSVGEGFSGSRFF; cdr3_nt: TGTGCCACCAGCGTAGGCGAGGGTTTTAGCGGGAGTCGGTTCTTC
j_call: TRBJ1-2; v_call: TRBV15; cdr3_length: 13; clone_size: -; d_call: -; cdr3_aa: CATSRGRNYGYTF; cdr3_nt: TGTGCCACCAGCAGAGGACGTAACTATGGCTACACCTTC
j_call: TRBJ1-5; v_call: TRBV3-1; cdr3_length: 15; clone_size: few; d_call: -; cdr3_aa: CASSQGGQLNQPQHF; cdr3_nt: TGTGCCAGCAGCCAAGGGGGGCAGCTCAATCAGCCCCAGCATTTT
j_call: TRBJ2-3; v_call: TRBV4-1; cdr3_length: 16; clone_size: many; d_call: -; cdr3_aa: CASSQQGGTSTDTQYF; cdr3_nt: TGCGCCAGCAGCCAACAGGGGGGGACTTCTACAGATACGCAGTATTTT
j_call: TRBJ2-1; v_call: TRBV30; cdr3_length: 15; clone_size: -; d_call: -; cdr3_aa: CAYTGKQGGGNEQFF; cdr3_nt: TGTGCCTACACGGGGAAACAGGGAGGCGGCAATGAGCAGTTCTTC
j_call: TRBJ1-1; v_call: TRBV29-1; cdr3_length: 16; clone_size: many; d_call: -; cdr3_aa: CSVDVVGSGMNTEAFF; cdr3_nt: TGCAGCGTCGACGTTGTCGGCAGCGGTATGAACACTGAAGCTTTCTTT
j_call: TRBJ2-3; v_call: TRBV20-1; cdr3_length: 15; clone_size: -; d_call: TRBD1; cdr3_aa: CSATDRAKSTDTQYF; cdr3_nt: TGCAGTGCAACGGACAGGGCAAAGAGCACAGATACGCAGTATTTT
j_call: TRBJ2-5; v_call: TRBV28; cdr3_length: 15; clone_size: -; d_call: -; cdr3_aa: CASSLVKGRTDEQYF; cdr3_nt: TGTGCCAGCAGTTTAGTTAAGGGGAGAACGGATGAGCAGTACTTC
j_call: TRBJ2-1; v_call: TRBV5-1; cdr3_length: 15; clone_size: few; d_call: TRBD1; cdr3_aa: CASSFQDRDYNEQFF; cdr3_nt: TGCGCCAGCAGCTTCCAGGACAGGGACTACAATGAGCAGTTCTTC
j_call: TRBJ2-7; v_call: TRBV29-1; cdr3_length: 14; clone_size: few; d_call: TRBD2; cdr3_aa: CSVFPGTSGYEQYF; cdr3_nt: TGCAGCGTTTTCCCCGGGACTAGCGGTTACGAGCAGTACTTC
j_call: TRBJ2-3; v_call: TRBV20-1; cdr3_length: 16; clone_size: -; d_call: -; cdr3_aa: CSASTPGGMFADTQYF; cdr3_nt: TGCAGTGCTAGTACGCCAGGGGGGATGTTTGCAGATACGCAGTATTTT
j_call: TRBJ2-5; v_call: TRBV29-1; cdr3_length: 14; clone_size: -; d_call: -; cdr3_aa: CSVELGLLQETQYF; cdr3_nt: TGCAGCGTTGAATTAGGCTTATTACAAGAGACCCAGTACTTC
j_call: TRBJ2-1; v_call: TRBV28; cdr3_length: 15; clone_size: -; d_call: TRBD2; cdr3_aa: CASSGQTSGSSEQFF; cdr3_nt: TGTGCCAGCAGCGGACAGACTAGCGGATCGAGTGAGCAGTTCTTC
j_call: TRBJ2-1; v_call: TRBV3-1; cdr3_length: 18; clone_size: once; d_call: TRBD2; cdr3_aa: CASSQGPFSSGSLNEQFF; cdr3_nt: TGTGCCAGCAGCCAAGGCCCTTTCTCTAGCGGGAGCCTCAATGAGCAGTTCTTC
j_call: TRBJ1-1; v_call: TRBV28; cdr3_length: 15; clone_size: -; d_call: TRBD1; cdr3_aa: CASGRQGGVVTEAFF; cdr3_nt: TGTGCCAGTGGCCGACAGGGGGGGGTGGTCACTGAAGCTTTCTTT
j_call: TRBJ2-7; v_call: TRBV6-5; cdr3_length: 12; clone_size: -; d_call: -; cdr3_aa: CAGSDGDYEQYF; cdr3_nt: TGTGCCGGCAGTGACGGGGACTACGAGCAGTACTTC
j_call: TRBJ2-5; v_call: TRBV29-1; cdr3_length: 16; clone_size: few; d_call: TRBD2; cdr3_aa: CSVRGLAGGYQETQYF; cdr3_nt: TGCAGCGTCCGAGGACTAGCGGGGGGTTACCAAGAGACCCAGTACTTC